The present TCR beta chain was sequenced within a study of blood T cells in healthy people across ages. General study points: A strong correlation between TCR beta diversity and naive T cell percentage was seen. Greater diversity and more naive CD4+ cells were seen in long-lived donors than in aged donors. Across the age range, TCR beta diversity per million T cells fell in a roughly linear way.

This clonotype was observed at least ten times. The antigen remains undetermined. For the second PCR, which ran for about 7 to 11 cycles, a sample-barcoded 5' primer and a J-beta primer mix were used. All samples yielded 2.5 million or more CDR3-containing paired-end reads. TCRdb passed the 5' RACE reads through MiXCR, listing each CDR3 protein once. The data hold over 550,000 distinct CDR3 sequences, with approximately 30% observed a single time. V was trimmed by 1 base and J by 8 bases, leaving 8 bases between them. The CDR3 has 12 amino acids. CDR1 and CDR2 (germline): SGHTA, FQGNSA. Sequencing was performed on blood. The sequence was collected from a woman older than 75 in good health. The chain is built from TRBV7-2 and TRBJ2-5; D unresolved. The CDR3 nucleotides are TGTGCCAGCAGCTTAGGCCAGATCACCCAGTACTTC. Encoded protein: CASSLGQITQYF.